Ten or more counts support the clone carrying this T cell receptor beta chain. Time point: after trial treatment. Indicated treatment: LDRT plus nivolumab, ipilimumab, low-dose cyclophosphamide and aspirin (RACIN trial). This specimen belongs to a study of low-dose radiotherapy and immunotherapy resistance in tumors. This CDR3 has 15 residues. Germline CDR1 DFQATT, CDR2 SNEGSKA (reference sequence). Trimming took 4 bases from V and 7 from J; bases not matched to a gene: 10. Primers used for first-strand cDNA, a TRAV- and TRBV-specific set, covered both alpha and beta chains. Both a constant-region primer and a V-primer adapter served to amplify TCRs across 15 to 25 PCR cycles. In TCRdb, the reads were re-called with MiXCR into one record per CDR3 protein. Seen here are approximately 100,000 distinct CDR3 sequences, less than 25% observed once, and the top ten hold over 3.5%.

This chain joins TRBV20-1 and TRBJ1-6; 7 bases agree with TRBD1. The sequences come from PBMCs, collected after low-dose radiotherapy plus immunotherapy. The TCR originated in a male donor with prostate cancer. CDR3 in amino acids: CSAIRPGQPNSPLHF. Written as DNA, the CDR3 is TGCAGTGCTATTCGCCCGGGACAGCCAAATTCACCCCTCCACTTT.